This T cell receptor (beta chain) was sequenced in a study of high-grade serous ovarian cancer treatment subgroups. Study-level background: Each sample yielded on average roughly 7,400 unique TCR beta rearrangements from over 12,000 reads.

Study outcomes and limitations: Clonal relatedness tracked neoantigen level, and by trend copy number and mutation load. Repertoire similarity ranged roughly 0.1 to 0.85 between tumors of one patient. Without spatial data, bulk sequencing limits insight into HGSC tumor diversity.

Clones were read by immunoSEQ multiplex PCR, and TCRdb kept only the in-frame ones, dropping some. This sample yields 18,000 or so clones, of which around 75% are seen a single time; about 6.4% belongs to the top ten. Tumor tissue was taken before any definitive surgery or chemotherapy was given. Of note for this clone: The target antigen is unknown.

The TCR sequence derives from a human donor with high-grade serous ovarian cancer. Material for sequencing was tumor tissue.

This chain's CDR3 is CASSLGAGGPSYNEQFF. The CDR3 coding sequence is TGCGCCAGCAGCTTGGGGGCGGGAGGACCCTCCTACAATGAGCAGTTCTTC. This chain joins TRBV5-1 and TRBJ2-1; TRBD2 matches at 8 bases. CDR3 length: 17 amino acids. Germline V lookup: CDR1 SGHRS, CDR2 YFSETQ. With V trimmed by 0 bases and J by 0 bases, 5 bases remained unmatched.